Listed below are T cell receptor beta chains from one sample, sequenced in a study of beta chain features in type 1 diabetes. Assay used: immunoSEQ multiplex PCR; TCRdb lists only in-frame clones, some missing. The table lists 310,000 or so clones, over 14% of them singletons. The source material was naive CD4+ T cells from blood. Receptors were obtained from a man aged 18 to 35 with type 1 diabetes. Each CDR3 is given with its conserved first and last residue. D genes are given only for firm matches. Some rows have no size entry. The others give once, few or many, or a class for an expanded clone.

CAWSPSRTGLNYGYTF | TGTGCCTGGAGTCCTTCCCGGACAGGGCTTAACTATGGCTACACCTTC | TRBV30 | . | TRBD1 | TRBJ1-2
CASSVRGHPADHEQYF | TGTGCCAGCAGCGTCCGGGGACATCCTGCCGACCACGAGCAGTACTTC | TRBV9 | . | . | TRBJ2-7
CASSLDLSNYGYTF | TGCGCCAGCAGCTTGGATCTCTCCAACTATGGCTACACCTTC | TRBV5-1 | . | . | TRBJ1-2
CASKASGSQETQYF | TGCGCCAGCAAGGCTAGCGGGAGCCAAGAGACCCAGTACTTC | TRBV5-1 | . | TRBD2 | TRBJ2-5
CASRQGAGTDTQYF | TGTGCCAGTCGACAGGGGGCGGGCACAGATACGCAGTATTTT | TRBV7-2 | . | TRBD1 | TRBJ2-3
CASSVRDYAYEQYF | TGCGCCAGCAGCGTCCGGGACTACGCCTACGAGCAGTACTTC | TRBV5-1 | few | TRBD2 | TRBJ2-7
CASGDRENTEAFF | TGTGCCAGCGGGGACAGGGAGAACACTGAAGCTTTCTTT | TRBV2 | few | TRBD1 | TRBJ1-1
CSVAGQGIDEQFF | TGCAGCGTGGCGGGACAGGGTATCGATGAGCAGTTCTTC | TRBV29-1 | many | TRBD1 | TRBJ2-1
CASSWGQGESLHF | TGTGCCAGCAGCTGGGGACAGGGCGAATCCCTCCACTTT | TRBV5-6 | . | TRBD1 | TRBJ1-6
CASSHFGQGHDYGYTF | TGTGCCAGCAGCCACTTTGGACAGGGCCACGACTATGGCTACACCTTC | TRBV4-2 | few | TRBD1 | TRBJ1-2
CATSRTRTSRGETQYF | TGTGCCACCAGCAGAACACGGACATCCCGGGGGGAGACCCAGTACTTC | TRBV15 | few | . | TRBJ2-5
CASSQDRQRSQYF | TGCGCCAGCAGCCAAGACCGGCAGCGTTCCCAGTACTTC | TRBV4-1 | . | . | TRBJ2-5
CASSVGTGGFGGTQYF | TGTGCCAGCAGCGTCGGGACAGGAGGTTTCGGGGGTACGCAGTATTTT | TRBV7-2 | . | TRBD1 | TRBJ2-3
CSVSARVSVTEAFF | TGCAGCGTCTCTGCCAGGGTTTCGGTCACTGAAGCTTTCTTT | TRBV29-1 | few | . | TRBJ1-1
CASQPQLNTEAFF | TGCGCCAGCCAGCCACAGCTTAACACTGAAGCTTTCTTT | TRBV5-1 | . | . | TRBJ1-1
CATSRDVRGGALGEQYF | TGTGCCACCAGCAGAGATGTACGGGGGGGGGCGTTAGGCGAGCAGTACTTC | TRBV15 | few | TRBD2 | TRBJ2-7
CASADGKGANVLTF | TGTGCCAGCGCGGACGGGAAGGGGGCCAACGTCCTGACTTTC | TRBV7-2 | . | . | TRBJ2-6
CASSLVGGDNQPQHF | TGCGCCAGCAGCCTTGTTGGGGGCGACAATCAGCCCCAGCATTTT | TRBV5-1 | . | . | TRBJ1-5
CASSDTVDGYTF | TGTGCCAGCAGCGACACAGTAGACGGCTACACCTTC | TRBV28 | . | . | TRBJ1-2
CASSPETEAFF | TGTGCCAGCAGCCCTGAGACTGAAGCTTTCTTT | TRBV9 | few | . | TRBJ1-1
CASTSGGLSSYNEQFF | TGTGCCAGTACTAGCGGGGGCCTTAGCTCCTACAATGAGCAGTTCTTC | TRBV19 | few | TRBD2 | TRBJ2-1
CASSVDLLLDSTIEKLFF | TGTGCCAGCAGCGTAGATCTCTTGTTGGACAGTACGATTGAAAAACTGTTTTTT | TRBV9 | few | . | TRBJ1-4
CASSPTTGGDGYTF | TGCGCCAGCAGCCCAACGACAGGGGGGGATGGCTACACCTTC | TRBV5-1 | few | TRBD1 | TRBJ1-2
CASSATYEQYF | TGTGCCAGCAGTGCCACCTACGAGCAGTACTTC | TRBV2 | . | . | TRBJ2-7
CASSLADRDTQYF | TGTGCCAGCAGCTTAGCGGACAGGGATACGCAGTATTTT | TRBV7-9 | . | TRBD1 | TRBJ2-3
CASSATGTSTDTQYF | TGTGCCAGCAGCGCCACCGGGACTAGCACAGATACGCAGTATTTT | TRBV9 | few | . | TRBJ2-3
CASSLGTRGYQETQYF | TGTGCCAGCAGCTTAGGGACACGGGGGTACCAAGAGACCCAGTACTTC | TRBV7-6 | few | . | TRBJ2-5
CAWSVAWRGADTQYF | TGTGCCTGGAGTGTAGCTTGGCGGGGGGCCGATACGCAGTATTTT | TRBV30 | . | TRBD2 | TRBJ2-3
CSVAGRYTDTQYF | TGCAGCGTCGCGGGCAGGTACACAGATACGCAGTATTTT | TRBV29-1 | few | . | TRBJ2-3
CARSTSGYGELFF | TGCGCCAGAAGTACCTCAGGGTACGGGGAGCTGTTTTTT | TRBV10-2 | few | . | TRBJ2-2
CASSPSTLSGGSTEAFF | TGTGCCAGCTCACCCTCGACCCTTTCAGGGGGCTCTACTGAAGCTTTCTTT | TRBV18 | few | TRBD1 | TRBJ1-1
CASSAWARGHDEQFF | TGTGCCAGCAGCGCATGGGCACGGGGACACGATGAGCAGTTCTTC | TRBV9 | . | . | TRBJ2-1
CATKTTGNTEAFF | TGTGCCACCAAGACCACAGGGAACACTGAAGCTTTCTTT | TRBV2 | . | . | TRBJ1-1
CASSRTGGENQPQHF | TGCGCCAGCAGCAGGACAGGGGGGGAGAATCAGCCCCAGCATTTT | TRBV5-1 | . | TRBD1 | TRBJ1-5
CASSVDIQETQYF | TGTGCCAGCAGCGTAGACATACAAGAGACCCAGTACTTC | TRBV9 | . | . | TRBJ2-5
CASKAFGGTDTQYF | TGTGCCAGCAAGGCCTTTGGAGGCACAGATACGCAGTATTTT | TRBV6-6 | . | . | TRBJ2-3
CASSQEVETTYGYTF | TGCGCCAGCAGCCAAGAGGTTGAGACAACCTATGGCTACACCTTC | TRBV4-3 | . | . | TRBJ1-2
CASSRDYTGELFF | TGTGCCAGCAGCCGGGATTACACCGGGGAGCTGTTTTTT | TRBV6-6 | . | . | TRBJ2-2
CASSLRVASETQYF | TGTGCCAGTAGTCTCCGGGTAGCGTCCGAGACCCAGTACTTC | TRBV19 | . | . | TRBJ2-5
CASSEIHSLNTEAFF | TGTGCCAGCAGTGAGATCCACAGCCTGAACACTGAAGCTTTCTTT | TRBV6-1 | . | . | TRBJ1-1
CASSRGQPSIYNEQFF | TGTGCCAGCAGCCGGGGACAACCTTCTATTTACAATGAGCAGTTCTTC | TRBV7-8 | few | . | TRBJ2-1